Each of the 13 T cell receptor beta chains below was sequenced from the same sample in a study of blood T cell repertoires in COVID-19. Produced via immunoSEQ multiplex PCR; TCRdb's table is partial and in-frame only. Of around 250,000 clones listed, roughly 80% are singletons. Source material: peripheral blood. All receptors derive from a woman between 18 and 29 years old with acute or convalescent COVID-19.

The J gene is TRBJ1-3, the V gene TRBV28, with unresolved D. The CDR3 extends over 12 amino acids. Trimming cost V 6 bases and J 2 bases, with 5 bases left between them. CDR1 MDHEN and CDR2 SYDVKM come from the germline V gene. The CDR3 nucleotides are TGTGCCAGCAGCGTAGCTGGAAACACCATATATTTT. Translation: CASSVAGNTIYF.

The CDR3, as DNA: TGTGCCAGCAGCCCCCGGGACAGAGAGAACTATGGCTACACCTTC. Amino acid sequence: CASSPRDRENYGYTF. This chain uses TRBV28 with TRBJ1-2; 7 bases are a match to TRBD1. Germline CDR1 and CDR2: MDHEN and SYDVKM. V lost 6 bases to trimming and J lost 2 bases; unmatched junction nucleotides: 9. This CDR3 contains 15 residues.

This chain's CDR3 is CSASGFLAGTNNEQFF. CDR3 nucleotides: TGCAGTGCTAGTGGTTTTCTAGCGGGTACAAACAATGAGCAGTTCTTC. This rearrangement joins TRBV20-1 to TRBJ2-1; the match to TRBD2 covers 8 bases. V lost 3 bases, J lost 5 bases, and 12 bases stayed unmatched. Germline assignment: CDR1 DFQATT and CDR2 SNEGSKA (reference sequence). The CDR3 spans 16 residues.

V is TRBV18 and J is TRBJ2-7, with unresolved D. Trimming removed 6 bases from V and 3 bases from J, with 12 bases in between. The germline gives CDR1 KGHSH, CDR2 LQKENI. CDR3 length equals 13 residues. CDR3 bases: TGTGCCAGCTCCCCCGGCCAGGTCTACGAGCAGTACTTC. Its translation: CASSPGQVYEQYF. Using reference TRBV18 and TRBJ2-7 for the parts outside the CDR3, the full variable domain is NAGVMQNPRHLVRRRGQEARLRCSPMKGHSHVYWYRQLPEEGLKFMVYLQKENIIDESGMPKERFSAEFPKEGPSILRIQQVVRGDSAAYFCASSPGQVYEQYFGPGTRLTVT.

V is TRBV29-1 and J is TRBJ1-4; no definite D call. This CDR3 contains 13 residues. V was shortened by 4 bases and J by 3 bases, with 9 bases between the two germline ends. The V gene's germline CDR1 is SQVTM and CDR2 ANQGSEA. CDR3 DNA: TGCAGCGTTGGTGGAGGGCCTAATGAAAAACTGTTTTTT. It is translated as CSVGGGPNEKLFF.

The chain has TRBV30 and TRBJ2-1; TRBD2 agrees at 12 bases. The CDR3 extends over 15 amino acids. Germline V gives CDR1 GTSNPN, CDR2 SVGIG (reference sequence). J was trimmed by 9 bases and V by 4 bases; bases with no gene match: 10. The CDR3 loop reads CAWTYPSGRAREQFF. For the CDR3, the DNA is TGTGCCTGGACCTATCCTAGCGGGAGGGCCCGTGAGCAGTTCTTC.

V and J are TRBV28 and TRBJ1-2, with D maybe TRBD1 (6 bases). The CDR3 covers 14 residues. V was trimmed by 1 base and J by 4 bases, leaving 10 bases between them. Germline CDR1 is MDHEN and CDR2 is SYDVKM. The CDR3 region is CASSLSGGLYGYTF. Here the CDR3 DNA reads TGTGCCAGCAGTTTATCGGGGGGGCTCTATGGCTACACCTTC.

The chain uses TRBV9 and TRBJ2-1; D not resolved. Germline loops: CDR1 SGDLS, CDR2 YYNGEE. This CDR3 has 15 residues. The V gene lost 4 bases and the J gene lost 4 bases, with 15 bases spanning the gap. As DNA, the CDR3 is TGTGCCAGCAGCCCATTTGGCGGCCAATACAATGAGCAGTTCTTC. This translates into CASSPFGGQYNEQFF.

The rearrangement links TRBV13 to TRBJ2-7; D gene ambiguous. The germline V gene encodes CDR1 PRHDT and CDR2 FYEKMQ (reference sequence). The ends were cut back, 2 bases at V and 2 bases at J, with 4 bases in the middle. This CDR3 contains 12 residues. The CDR3 DNA sequence: TGTGCCAGCAGCTTACATGCCTACGAGCAGTACTTC. It specifies CASSLHAYEQYF.

This clone has more than one count but fewer than ten. The chain is built from TRBV19 and TRBJ2-1; 11 bases align to TRBD2. This CDR3 has 16 amino acids. V shed 8 bases, J shed 1 base, and the junction held 7 bases outside the gene matches. Germline CDR1 LNHDA, CDR2 SQIVND (reference sequence). CDR3 protein: CASRETSGTSYNEQFF. The DNA for the CDR3 is TGTGCCAGTCGCGAGACTAGCGGGACTTCCTACAATGAGCAGTTCTTC.

V gene TRBV3-1 (or the pseudogene TRBV3-2) combines with J gene TRBJ1-2; 8 bases are shared with TRBD1. The germline V gene encodes CDR1 LGHDT and CDR2 YNNKEL (reference sequence). V was pared by 3 bases and J by 7 bases, with 7 bases of the junction left unmatched. The CDR3 is made up of 14 amino acids. The CDR3 DNA is TGTGCCAGCAGCCAGTTTCAGGGGGCGGCTGGCTACACCTTC. It codes for CASSQFQGAAGYTF.

This clone has only a few counts. The chain has TRBV7-6 and TRBJ2-2; TRBD2 matches at 13 bases. The CDR3 extends over 18 amino acids. Trimming cost V 3 bases and J 7 bases; bases outside gene matches: 11. Germline lookup yields CDR1 SGHVS and CDR2 FNYEAQ. CDR3 sequence: CASSLESGTSGIVGELFF. The CDR3 DNA reads as TGTGCCAGCAGCTTGGAATCCGGGACTAGCGGGATTGTCGGGGAGCTGTTTTTT.

This clone was counted a single time. This sequence joins TRBV2 and TRBJ2-1; 7 positions match TRBD2. This CDR3 comprises 14 residues. V shed 9 bases and J 4 bases; nucleotides not matched to a gene: 9. Germline V lookup: CDR1 SNHLY, CDR2 FYNNEI. CDR3 sequence: CASLSSGAYNEQFF. Written as DNA, the CDR3 is TGTGCCAGTCTAAGCAGCGGGGCTTACAATGAGCAGTTCTTC. Combining the CDR3 with reference TRBV2 and TRBJ2-1 gives the whole variable domain EPEVTQTPSHQVTQMGQEVILRCVPISNHLYFYWYRQILGQKVEFLVSFYNNEISEKSEIFDDQFSVERPDGSNFTLKIRSTKLEDSAMYFCASLSSGAYNEQFFGPGTRLTVL.